This TCR beta chain comes out of a study of blood T cell repertoires in COVID-19. For the study at large: Material from acute and convalescent COVID-19 was sourced from the United States, Italy and Spain. Nucleic acid was either cDNA or gDNA, and it came from T cells, B-cell-depleted T cells, or PBMCs.

Under the authors' procedure: From reference gene primer amplification, estimates of nucleated cell counts were derived. Assay used: immunoSEQ multiplex PCR; TCRdb lists only in-frame clones, some missing. That table furnishes V, J and clone size, whereas the DNA furnished D and trimming. The profile covers some 200,000 clones, with 84% appearing a single time and around 18% taken by the ten largest. Germline loops: CDR1 LNHDA, CDR2 SQIVND (reference sequence). The CDR3 has 14 residues. V was clipped by 3 bases and J by 4 bases, with 12 bases between them. The TCR comes from a woman older than 75 with active or convalescent COVID-19. The gene calls are TRBV19 and TRBJ1-2, with no clear D. The sequenced material came from peripheral blood. The CDR3 loop reads CASSMSAYSYGYTF. The CDR3 DNA reads TGTGCCAGTAGTATGTCAGCCTACAGCTATGGCTACACCTTC.